These 26 T cell receptor beta chains originate from one sample sequenced in a study of shared clonotypes between healthy human individuals. The protocol was immunoSEQ multiplex PCR, while the TCRdb copy is restricted to in-frame clones and leaves out a portion. The top ten hold 0.35% to 0.5% of the sample, which has approximately 2.1 million clones, approximately 93% seen once. The sequenced sample consisted of naive CD4+ T cells from PBMCs. Sample subset: CD45RA+ positively selected. These receptor sequences come from a man younger than 30 in good health. Some clones in this sample may be carry-over from other donors' samples.

The V gene is TRBV11-2, the J gene TRBJ2-7; 8 bases line up with TRBD1. The CDR3 spans 14 residues. After removal of 4 bases from V and 6 bases from J, the junction contained 8 bases not matched to a gene. CDR1 and CDR2 from the germline V gene are SGHAT and FQNNGV. Written as DNA, the CDR3 is TGTGCCAGCAGCTCAACGGGACAGGCGATCGAGCAGTACTTC. Protein product: CASSSTGQAIEQYF.

The chain has TRBV11-2 and TRBJ2-5; unclear D gene. CDR3 size: 15 residues. V lost 3 bases and J 2 bases, leaving 13 bases between the germline ends. Germline loops: CDR1 SGHAT, CDR2 FQNNGV. CDR3 residues: CASSFGPVQQETQYF. As DNA, the CDR3 is TGTGCCAGCAGCTTTGGGCCGGTGCAGCAAGAGACCCAGTACTTC.

This chain connects TRBV9 to TRBJ2-4; possibly TRBD2 for D (5 bases). The CDR3 length is 15 residues. From germline, CDR1 is SGDLS and CDR2 YYNGEE. The V end was cut by 0 bases, the J end by 8 bases, with 15 bases between. DNA of the CDR3: TGTGCCAGCAGCGTAGCGGTGAATCGGCGGGACATTCAGTACTTC. Translation: CASSVAVNRRDIQYF.

The chain uses TRBV7-2 and TRBJ2-1; D tentatively reads TRBD1 or TRBD2 (6 bases each). Per germline, CDR1 SGHTA and CDR2 FQGNSA. Trimming stripped 3 bases from V and 6 bases from J, with 12 bases between. The CDR3 loop spans 14 amino acids. This chain's CDR3 is CASSFGGWSNEQFF. The CDR3 DNA reads as TGTGCCAGCAGCTTCGGGGGCTGGAGCAATGAGCAGTTCTTC.

The rearrangement uses TRBV7-2 and TRBJ1-2, with D tentatively TRBD1 (5 bases). V was cut by 2 bases and J by 8 bases, with 15 bases left in between. This CDR3 contains 14 residues. In germline, CDR1 is SGHTA, CDR2 FQGNSA. The DNA of the CDR3 is TGTGCCAGCAGCTTAATTTCGGCCGAGGGGGGCTACACCTTC. This gives the protein CASSLISAEGGYTF.

The chain employs TRBV4-2 and TRBJ2-1, with 7 nucleotides matching TRBD2. Germline V gene sequence: CDR1 LGHNA, CDR2 YNFKEQ. The CDR3 consists of 16 residues. Trimming removed 0 bases from V and 3 bases from J; junction bases left unmatched: 5. The CDR3 DNA reads TGTGCCAGCAGCCAAGATCCAGCGGGATACTACAATGAGCAGTTCTTC. It codes for CASSQDPAGYYNEQFF.

This chain uses TRBV5-1 with TRBJ2-1; D not resolved. The germline V gene has CDR1 SGHRS and CDR2 YFSETQ. The CDR3 length is 15 residues. V was shortened by 4 bases and J by 3 bases, with 14 bases between the two germline ends. In DNA form, the CDR3 reads TGCGCCAGCAGCCTAGGAACTGGCGACTACAATGAGCAGTTCTTC. Translation: CASSLGTGDYNEQFF.

The chain couples TRBV30 to TRBJ2-1; 11 nucleotides align to TRBD1. Unmatched junction bases numbered 8, after V lost 3 bases and J lost 7 bases. Germline V gene data show CDR1 as GTSNPN and CDR2 as SVGIG (reference sequence). This CDR3 comprises 15 residues. The CDR3 loop is CAWSDGQGAGNEQFF. In DNA, the CDR3 is TGTGCCTGGAGCGATGGACAGGGGGCTGGGAATGAGCAGTTCTTC. Full variable domain (outside the CDR3, taken from reference TRBV30 and TRBJ2-1): SQTIHQWPATLVQPVGSPLSLECTVEGTSNPNLYWYRQAAGRGLQLLFYSVGIGQISSEVPQNLSASRPQDRQFILSSKKLLLSDSGFYLCAWSDGQGAGNEQFFGPGTRLTVL.

The gene calls are TRBV4-2 and TRBJ2-2, with 7 bases identical to TRBD2. The CDR3 consists of 17 residues. Germline V lookup: CDR1 LGHNA, CDR2 YNFKEQ. V gave up 0 bases and J gave up 1 base; unmatched junction bases: 5. This chain's CDR3 is CASSQERLAENTGELFF. CDR3 nucleotides: TGTGCCAGCAGCCAAGAGAGGCTAGCGGAGAACACCGGGGAGCTGTTTTTT.

The gene calls are TRBV15 and TRBJ2-7; D is perhaps TRBD2 (5 bases). The CDR3 has 16 residues. The V end was cut by 0 bases, the J end by 0 bases, with 12 bases between. Germline V gene data show CDR1 as LNHNV and CDR2 as YYDKDF (reference sequence). CDR3 region: CATSRDAEGSSYEQYF. The CDR3, as DNA: TGTGCCACCAGCAGAGACGCTGAAGGGAGCTCCTACGAGCAGTACTTC.

This chain links TRBV4-3 with TRBJ1-2, with D hard to call. Germline assignment: CDR1 LGHNA and CDR2 YSLEER. The V end lost 2 bases, the J end lost 8 bases, and 21 bases lay between the germline ends. The CDR3 loop spans 16 amino acids. The CDR3 loop reads CASSQTVFTVGLGYTF. The CDR3 DNA reads TGCGCCAGCAGCCAAACAGTATTTACAGTGGGGTTGGGCTACACCTTC.

The J gene is TRBJ2-7, the V gene TRBV7-8; D call uncertain. Trimming removed 5 bases at V and 5 bases at J, with 22 bases between. Germline-derived CDR1 and CDR2 are SGHVS and FQNEAQ. The CDR3 covers 16 residues. CDR3 protein: CASSPGLGSLRNEQYF. DNA of the CDR3: TGTGCCAGCAGCCCCGGTTTAGGGTCTCTAAGGAACGAGCAGTACTTC.

V usage is TRBV28 and J usage is TRBJ2-4; possible D gene TRBD1, 5 bases. Germline-derived CDR1 and CDR2 are MDHEN and SYDVKM. V was pared by 6 bases and J by 1 base, with 10 bases between. This CDR3 is built from 14 residues. This chain's CDR3 is CASSIQGAKNIQYF. CDR3 sequence (DNA): TGTGCCAGCAGCATCCAGGGTGCCAAAAACATTCAGTACTTC.

Here the CDR3 reads CASSLYRGKETQYF. The CDR3 DNA is TGTGCCAGCAGTCTCTACCGGGGGAAAGAGACCCAGTACTTC. The chain uses TRBV28 and TRBJ2-5, with a weak D call TRBD2 (6 bases). Germline CDR1 and CDR2: MDHEN and SYDVKM. This CDR3 is built from 14 residues. The V end was cut by 5 bases, the J end by 3 bases, with 13 bases between.

The chain carries TRBV18 and TRBJ1-1, with TRBD1 as a possible D gene (5 bases). The V and J ends lost 3 bases and 0 bases respectively, with 17 bases between them. The CDR3 is 17 residues long. From germline, CDR1 is KGHSH and CDR2 LQKENI. The CDR3 here is CASSPTTRGRVNTEAFF. Here the CDR3 DNA reads TGTGCCAGCTCACCCACGACGCGGGGACGTGTGAACACTGAAGCTTTCTTT.

The rearrangement links TRBV5-1 to TRBJ2-2, with TRBD1 matching over 7 bases. V shed 4 bases and J 5 bases; nucleotides not matched to a gene: 2. Germline V gene sequence: CDR1 SGHRS, CDR2 YFSETQ. The CDR3 is 13 residues long. For the CDR3, the DNA is TGCGCCAGCAGCCAACAGGGGACCGGGGAGCTGTTTTTT. Its translation: CASSQQGTGELFF.

The chain uses TRBV29-1 and TRBJ1-1; D is perhaps TRBD1 (5 bases). The CDR3 runs to 11 residues. CDR1 is SQVTM and CDR2 is ANQGSEA in the germline V gene. V was pared by 7 bases and J by 8 bases, with 14 bases between. The CDR3: CSGGGTGEAFF. The CDR3 DNA is TGCAGCGGCGGGGGGACCGGGGAAGCTTTCTTT.

About this clone itself: The junction differs from germline at one of its ends, possibly a read error. The V and J genes are TRBV29-1 and TRBJ1-1; TRBD1 agrees at 7 bases. The germline CDR1 and CDR2 sequences are SQVTM and ANQGSEA. There are 14 residues in the CDR3. Written as DNA, the CDR3 is TGCAGCGCTGAAAACAGGGGACTCAACACTGAAGCTTTCTTT. Translated: CSAENRGLNTEAFF.

This clone showed up just once. This chain uses TRBV7-3 with TRBJ2-3; D is ambiguous. This CDR3 is 12 amino acids long. Trimming removed 5 bases from V and 4 bases from J, with 7 bases in between. Germline V lookup: CDR1 SGHTA, CDR2 FQGTGA. CDR3: CASSPSADTQYF. CDR3 bases: TGTGCCAGCAGCCCCTCCGCAGATACGCAGTATTTT.

This clone has only a few counts. Within the sample, other DNA sequences also encode this same CDR3. The chain is built from TRBV6-6 and TRBJ1-5, with 7 nucleotides matching TRBD1. Trimming cost V 5 bases and J 4 bases; bases outside gene matches: 2. CDR1 is MNHNY and CDR2 is SVGAGI in the germline V gene (reference sequence). This CDR3 region has 13 residues. CDR3 region: CASSRQGNQPQHF. Here the CDR3 DNA reads TGTGCCAGCAGTCGACAGGGAAATCAGCCCCAGCATTTT.

The V call is TRBV28, the J call TRBJ2-1; 10 nucleotides match TRBD1. The CDR3 has 15 amino acids. Losses at the gene ends were 4 bases for V and 5 bases for J; bases not matched to a gene: 5. Germline CDR1 reads MDHEN; CDR2 reads SYDVKM. CDR3 protein: CASSSGGTGDNEQFF. The CDR3 DNA is TGTGCCAGCAGTTCGGGAGGGACAGGGGACAATGAGCAGTTCTTC.

V and J are TRBV28 and TRBJ1-1; D unresolved. The ends were cut back, 2 bases at V and 4 bases at J, with 8 bases in the middle. The CDR3 is made up of 13 amino acids. Germline lookup yields CDR1 MDHEN and CDR2 SYDVKM. The CDR3 DNA follows: TGTGCCAGCAGTTTACGGTCGGCCACTGAAGCTTTCTTT. The encoded protein is CASSLRSATEAFF. Using reference TRBV28 and TRBJ1-1 for the parts outside the CDR3, the full variable domain is DVKVTQSSRYLVKRTGEKVFLECVQDMDHENMFWYRQDPGLGLRLIYFSYDVKMKEKGDIPEGYSVSREKKERFSLILESASTNQTSMYLCASSLRSATEAFFGQGTRLTVV.

The V and J genes are TRBV5-4 and TRBJ2-2; 11 bases agree with TRBD1. This CDR3 region has 15 residues. Losses at the gene ends were 6 bases for V and 6 bases for J; bases not matched to a gene: 7. The germline V gene has CDR1 SGHNT and CDR2 YYREEE (reference sequence). The CDR3, as DNA: TGTGCCAGCACCCGGACAGGGGGCGCCGCCGGGGAGCTGTTTTTT. It specifies CASTRTGGAAGELFF.

The genes are TRBV7-2 and TRBJ1-2; unclear D gene. CDR3 length: 13 amino acids. The germline V and J ends were trimmed by 3 bases and 4 bases, with 9 bases remaining between them. Germline V CDR1 and CDR2: SGHTA, FQGNSA. In nucleotides, the CDR3 is TGTGCCAGCAGCTTTGGTGCGTCCTATGGCTACACCTTC. This encodes CASSFGASYGYTF.

This rearrangement joins TRBV28 to TRBJ1-4; D might be TRBD1 (5 bases). V lost 4 bases, J lost 1 base, and 13 bases lay in between. The CDR3 is made up of 16 amino acids. From germline, CDR1 is MDHEN and CDR2 SYDVKM. Written as DNA, the CDR3 is TGTGCCAGCAGTTCCCTAACGGGGGTAACTAATGAAAAACTGTTTTTT. Translating gives CASSSLTGVTNEKLFF. The full variable domain, in which reference TRBV28 and TRBJ1-4 provide the parts outside the CDR3, is DVKVTQSSRYLVKRTGEKVFLECVQDMDHENMFWYRQDPGLGLRLIYFSYDVKMKEKGDIPEGYSVSREKKERFSLILESASTNQTSMYLCASSSLTGVTNEKLFFGSGTQLSVL.

V gene TRBV27 combines with J gene TRBJ1-1, with D uncertain. V shed 4 bases and J shed 1 base, with 7 bases lying between them. Germline CDR1 is MNHEY and CDR2 is SMNVEV (reference sequence). The CDR3 spans 13 residues. Written as DNA, the CDR3 is TGTGCCAGCAGTTACACAGAGAACACTGAAGCTTTCTTT. As protein: CASSYTENTEAFF.